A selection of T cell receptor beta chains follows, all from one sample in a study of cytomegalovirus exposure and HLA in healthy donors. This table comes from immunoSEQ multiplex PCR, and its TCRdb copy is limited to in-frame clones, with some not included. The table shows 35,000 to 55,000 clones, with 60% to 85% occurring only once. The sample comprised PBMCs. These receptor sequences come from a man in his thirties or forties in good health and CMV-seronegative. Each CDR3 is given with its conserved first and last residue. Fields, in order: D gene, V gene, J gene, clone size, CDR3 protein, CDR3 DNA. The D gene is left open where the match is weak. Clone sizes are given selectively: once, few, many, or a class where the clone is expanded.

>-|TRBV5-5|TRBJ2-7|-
CASSSMGDTYEGSSYEQYF
TGTGCCAGCAGCTCTATGGGGGACACGTACGAGGGGAGCTCCTACGAGCAGTACTTC
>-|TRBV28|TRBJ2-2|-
CASRTNTGELFF
TGTGCCAGCAGGACTAACACCGGGGAGCTGTTTTTT
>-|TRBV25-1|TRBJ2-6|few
CASSEPHSSSGANVLTF
TGTGCCAGCAGTGAACCTCACTCTAGCTCTGGGGCCAACGTCCTGACTTTC
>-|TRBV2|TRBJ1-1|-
CASTLQALNTEAFF
TGTGCCAGTACCCTACAGGCCTTGAACACTGAAGCTTTCTTT
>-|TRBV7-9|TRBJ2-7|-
CASSPGPYEQYF
TGTGCCAGCAGCCCAGGCCCCTACGAGCAGTACTTC
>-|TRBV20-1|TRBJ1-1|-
CSADTGIEAFF
TGCAGTGCCGATACAGGGATTGAAGCTTTCTTT
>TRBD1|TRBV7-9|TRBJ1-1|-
CSSSSTRDRANTEAFF
TGTTCCAGCAGCTCGACCAGGGACAGGGCAAACACTGAAGCTTTCTTT
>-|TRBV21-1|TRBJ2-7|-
CASSKNYRDREKVTYEQYF
TGTGCCAGCAGCAAAAATTACCGGGACAGGGAGAAAGTGACCTACGAGCAGTACTTC
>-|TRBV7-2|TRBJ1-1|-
CASSLWQGTEAFF
TGTGCCAGCAGCCTCTGGCAGGGAACTGAAGCTTTCTTT
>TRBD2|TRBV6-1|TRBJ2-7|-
CASSAVGGGRGYEQYF
TGTGCCAGCAGTGCCGTTGGGGGAGGGCGAGGCTACGAGCAGTACTTC
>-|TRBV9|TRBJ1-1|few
CASSLIRGTEAFF
TGTGCCAGCAGCCTTATTCGAGGCACTGAAGCTTTCTTT
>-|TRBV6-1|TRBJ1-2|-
CASSTYLAGPYGYTF
TGTGCCAGCAGTACCTACCTAGCAGGTCCCTATGGCTACACCTTC
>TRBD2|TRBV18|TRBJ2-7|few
CASSPATSGSLYEQYF
TGTGCCAGCTCACCAGCTACTAGCGGGAGTCTCTACGAGCAGTACTTC
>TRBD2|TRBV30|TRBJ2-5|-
CAWSGLAGVGETQYF
TGTGCCTGGAGCGGACTAGCGGGAGTCGGGGAGACCCAGTACTTC
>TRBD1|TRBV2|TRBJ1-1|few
CASGPGQMNTEAFF
TGTGCCAGCGGACCGGGACAGATGAACACTGAAGCTTTCTTT
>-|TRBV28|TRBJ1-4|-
CASSPAPGEKLFF
TGTGCCAGCAGCCCTGCGCCCGGGGAAAAACTGTTTTTT
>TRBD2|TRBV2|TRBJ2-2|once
CASSAGGGLASGNTGELFF
TGTGCCAGCAGTGCTGGGGGAGGACTAGCGAGTGGGAACACCGGGGAGCTGTTTTTT
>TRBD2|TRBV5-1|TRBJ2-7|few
CASSSSGRAYEQYF
TGCGCCAGCAGCTCTAGCGGGAGGGCCTACGAGCAGTACTTC
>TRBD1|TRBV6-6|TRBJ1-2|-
CASRIQGESYGYTF
TGTGCCAGCAGGATACAGGGGGAGTCCTATGGCTACACCTTC
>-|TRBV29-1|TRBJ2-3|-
CSVDRDRGLAGPTDTQYF
TGCAGCGTTGACCGGGACAGGGGTCTAGCGGGACCCACAGATACGCAGTATTTT
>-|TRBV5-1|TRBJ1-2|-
CASSSGRPADYGYTF
TGCGCCAGCAGCTCGGGAAGGCCCGCGGACTATGGCTACACCTTC
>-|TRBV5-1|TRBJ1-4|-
CASSLAGFEKLFF
TGCGCCAGCAGCCTGGCAGGGTTCGAAAAACTGTTTTTT
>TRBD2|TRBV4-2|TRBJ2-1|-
CASSPAGTSGRGEQFF
TGTGCCAGCAGCCCGGCTGGGACTAGCGGGAGAGGTGAGCAGTTCTTC
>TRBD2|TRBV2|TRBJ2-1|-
CASKAGGTYNEQFF
TGTGCCAGCAAGGCGGGAGGAACCTACAATGAGCAGTTCTTC
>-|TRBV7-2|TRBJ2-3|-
CASSLGGFTDTQYF
TGTGCCAGCAGCTTAGGCGGTTTCACAGATACGCAGTATTTT
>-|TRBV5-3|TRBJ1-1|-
CARRGSRTHRNTEAFF
TGTGCCAGAAGGGGTAGTCGGACACACCGGAACACTGAAGCTTTCTTT
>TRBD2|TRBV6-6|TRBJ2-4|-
CASGTSLAKNIQYF
TGTGCCAGCGGGACTAGTTTAGCTAAAAACATTCAGTACTTC
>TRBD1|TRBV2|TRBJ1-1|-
CASKVDRGRAEAFF
TGTGCCAGCAAGGTGGACAGGGGGAGAGCTGAAGCTTTCTTT
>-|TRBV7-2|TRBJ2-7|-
CASSFDSDTYEQYF
TGTGCCAGCAGCTTCGATAGCGACACCTACGAGCAGTACTTC
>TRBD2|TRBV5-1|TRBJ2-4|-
CASSLGLAGGPENIQYF
TGCGCCAGCAGCTTGGGACTAGCGGGAGGGCCGGAGAACATTCAGTACTTC
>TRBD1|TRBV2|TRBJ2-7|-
CASSPGQARSYEQYF
TGTGCCAGCAGTCCCGGACAGGCACGCTCCTACGAGCAGTACTTC
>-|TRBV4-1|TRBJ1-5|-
CASSFNWAENQPQHF
TGCGCCAGCAGCTTCAATTGGGCCGAGAATCAGCCCCAGCATTTT